This T cell receptor (beta chain) was captured in a study of shared clonotypes between healthy human individuals. Genomic DNA from unsorted samples was obtained from approximately 96 million PBMCs (per sample). Repertoires were generated with immunoSEQ multiplex PCR, while TCRdb's copy carries only in-frame clones and drops some. The repertoire consists of 470,000 or so clones, with around 73% occurring once and the leading ten covering around 13%. The V gene's germline CDR1 is SGHRS and CDR2 YFSETQ. The CDR3 totals 14 residues. The V and J ends lost 4 bases and 6 bases respectively, with 16 bases between them.

This TCR came from a woman in her thirties or forties in good health. Some clones in this sample may be carry-over from other donors' samples. V is TRBV5-1 and J is TRBJ1-2, with D perhaps matching TRBD1 (6 bases). The specimen sequenced was PBMCs. As DNA, the CDR3 is TGCGCCAGCAGCCCCTACTCGGGGGCTGATGGCTACACCTTC. Its translation is CASSPYSGADGYTF.